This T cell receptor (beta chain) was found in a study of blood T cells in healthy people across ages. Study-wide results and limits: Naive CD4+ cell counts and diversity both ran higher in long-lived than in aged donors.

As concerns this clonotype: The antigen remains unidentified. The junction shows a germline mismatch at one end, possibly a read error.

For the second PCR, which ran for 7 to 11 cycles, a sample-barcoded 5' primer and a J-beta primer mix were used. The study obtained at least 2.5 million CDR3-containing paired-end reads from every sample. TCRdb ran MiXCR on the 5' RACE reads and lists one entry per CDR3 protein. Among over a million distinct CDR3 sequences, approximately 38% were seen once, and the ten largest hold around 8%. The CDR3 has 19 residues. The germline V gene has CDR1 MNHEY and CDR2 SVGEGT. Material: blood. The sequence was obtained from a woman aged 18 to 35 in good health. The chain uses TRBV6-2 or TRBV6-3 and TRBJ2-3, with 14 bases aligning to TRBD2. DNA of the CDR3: TGTGACAGCAGACTCGGGACTAGCGGGAGCCGTCCCTCGACAGATACGCAGTATTTT. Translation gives CDSRLGTSGSRPSTDTQYF.